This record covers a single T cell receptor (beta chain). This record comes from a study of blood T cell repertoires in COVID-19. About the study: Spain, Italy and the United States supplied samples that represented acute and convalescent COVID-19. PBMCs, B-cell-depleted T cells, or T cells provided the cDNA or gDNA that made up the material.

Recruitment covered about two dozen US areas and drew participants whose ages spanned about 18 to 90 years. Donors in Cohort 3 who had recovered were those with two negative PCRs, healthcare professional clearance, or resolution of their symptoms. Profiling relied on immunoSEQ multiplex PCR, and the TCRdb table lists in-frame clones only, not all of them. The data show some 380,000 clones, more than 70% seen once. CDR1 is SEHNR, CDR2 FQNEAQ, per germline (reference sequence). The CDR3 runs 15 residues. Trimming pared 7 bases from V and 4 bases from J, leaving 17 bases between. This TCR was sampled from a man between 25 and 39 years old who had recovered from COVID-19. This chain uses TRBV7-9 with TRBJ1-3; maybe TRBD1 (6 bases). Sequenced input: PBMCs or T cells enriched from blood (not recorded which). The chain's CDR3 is CASTIDRSFGNTIYF. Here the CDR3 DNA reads TGTGCCAGCACCATAGACAGGTCATTCGGAAACACCATATATTTT.